The TCR beta chain under discussion was sequenced for a study of T cell repertoires in cytomegalovirus infection. The overall study: Shared public TCR beta signatures pointed to both CMV infection and a matching HLA type.

In germline, CDR1 is MNHEY, CDR2 SVGAGI. This CDR3 comprises 13 residues. The V gene lost 0 bases and the J gene lost 7 bases, with 9 bases spanning the gap. The sample holds a few counts of this clonotype. TCRdb called the reads again in MiXCR, with one record for every CDR3 protein. The sample has about 680,000 distinct CDR3 sequences, 20% to 25% seen once. The specimen sequenced was CD8+ T cells from PBMCs. V and J are TRBV6-5 and TRBJ1-1; D is unclear. This receptor was taken from a human donor in good health (CMV status not recorded). Some clones in this sample may be carry-over from other donors' samples. In DNA, the CDR3 is TGTGCCAGCAGTTACTCGCAGGAGGTTGAAGCTTTCTTT. Its protein product is CASSYSQEVEAFF.